These 5 T cell receptor beta chains were all obtained from the same sample, sequenced in a study of T cell repertoires in cytomegalovirus infection (dated by TCRdb to about 2019). TCRdb shows the sequencer as Illumina HiSeq 1500. TCRdb redid the processing of the public reads, applying fastp at Q25 and MiXCR, and retained in-frame beta chains. Each record represents a unique CDR3 protein, reported with the most common genes and DNA among its rows. This sample gives roughly 200,000 distinct CDR3 sequences in total; 8% to 10% of them show up just once. The top ten clones comprise around 4.4% of the sample. Sequencing was performed on PBMCs. All receptors come from a human donor in good health (CMV status not recorded). Some clones in this sample may be carry-over from other donors' samples.

This clonotype was detected only a few times. V and J are TRBV28 and TRBJ2-2; 10 nucleotides match TRBD1. Trimming removed 6 bases from V and 3 bases from J; junction bases left unmatched: 7. The CDR3 totals 16 residues. In germline, CDR1 is MDHEN, CDR2 SYDVKM. The CDR3 loop is CASRPRQGAYTGELFF. The CDR3 DNA reads TGTGCCAGCAGGCCCCGACAGGGGGCGTACACCGGGGAGCTGTTTTTT.

The sample holds one count of this clonotype. V and J are TRBV19 and TRBJ2-1, with D maybe TRBD2 (5 bases). The CDR3 contains 15 residues. Germline CDR1 is LNHDA and CDR2 is SQIVND (reference sequence). Trimming cost V 3 bases and J 3 bases, with 12 bases left between them. In DNA, the CDR3 is TGTGCCAGTAGTATGGAGGACCAGATCTACAATGAGCAGTTCTTC. Protein sequence: CASSMEDQIYNEQFF.

This clonotype was counted at least ten times. CDR3 sequence reads: CASSEDRGLWTQYF. Written as DNA, the CDR3 is TGTGCCAGCAGCGAGGACAGGGGTCTATGGACCCAGTACTTC. The rearrangement uses TRBV7-2 and TRBJ2-5; TRBD1 matches 9 bases. CDR1 and CDR2 from the germline V gene are SGHTA and FQGNSA. The CDR3 is 14 amino acids. V lost 5 bases and J lost 7; bases outside the gene matches: 8.

A few counts support this clonotype. The gene calls are TRBV4-1 and TRBJ1-2; D gene uncertain. Germline-derived CDR1 and CDR2 are MGHRA and YSYEKL. The CDR3 is made up of 13 amino acids. V dropped 1 base and J dropped 6 bases, with 9 bases sitting between them. The CDR3 DNA follows: TGCGCCAGCAGCCAAGGTCCCGGGAATGGCTACACCTTC. This encodes CASSQGPGNGYTF.

This clonotype showed up just a few times. The chain joins TRBV29-1 to TRBJ1-2; D might be TRBD1 (6 bases). Germline assignment: CDR1 SQVTM and CDR2 ANQGSEA. Trimming shortened V by 1 base and J by 8 bases, and 11 bases separated the two germline ends. This CDR3 has 12 amino acids. The DNA for the CDR3 is TGCAGCGTTGAAGTCCAGGGGAGAGGCTACACCTTC. Amino acids: CSVEVQGRGYTF.